The clone carrying this TCR beta chain was observed once. Profiled with immunoSEQ multiplex PCR; TCRdb holds only in-frame clones, not every one. The table shows around 15,000 clones, with roughly 86% occurring only once. The data stem from a study of OX40 agonist ivuxolimab in advanced cancers. The CDR3 contains 12 residues. V lost 7 bases and J lost 5, with 10 bases in between. Germline CDR1 is PRHDT and CDR2 is FYEKMQ (reference sequence). Sample: CD4+ or CD8+ T cells sorted from blood, taken in a trial of the OX40 agonist ivuxolimab. This TCR was recovered from an adult with an advanced solid tumor such as melanoma, head and neck, liver or kidney cancer. The V call is TRBV13, the J call TRBJ2-3; D is uncertain. The CDR3 DNA sequence: TGTGCCAGCACCGCCGTTAAAGATACGCAGTATTTT. Its protein is CASTAVKDTQYF.